Below, 22 T cell receptor beta chains from the same sample are listed, as sequenced in a study of CD8+CD57+ T cells in acquired aplastic anemia. Profiles of TCR beta VDJ and CDR3 were generated from a genomic DNA template. TCRdb independently ran MiXCR on the reads; one entry per CDR3 protein. The sample consists of about 190,000 distinct CDR3 sequences, about half of them appearing once. The specimen sequenced was sorted CD4+, CD8+, or CD8+CD57+ T cells (not recorded which) from PBMCs. The receptors here all came from a human donor in good health, serving as a control.

Points on this clonotype: A read error may explain this, as a much larger clone is one base away. The chain recombines TRBV3-1 with TRBJ1-1; weak D call: TRBD1 (5 bases). The CDR3 has 13 residues. CDR1 and CDR2 (germline): LGHDT, YNNKEL (reference sequence). The CDR3 loop reads CASSQSTGRRALF. In DNA form, the CDR3 reads TGTGCCAGCAGCCAGTCCACAGGTCGGCGAGCTCTCTTT.

This clonotype has a single count. This CDR3 reads CASQKNTEAFF. The CDR3 DNA is TGTGCCAGCCAAAAGAACACTGAAGCTTTCTTT. The J gene is TRBJ1-1, the V gene TRBV25-1; D not resolved. Trimming removed 8 bases at V and 1 base at J, with 5 bases between. Per the germline V gene, CDR1 is MGHDK and CDR2 is SYGVNS. CDR3 length: 11 amino acids. Full variable domain (rest looked up from reference TRBV25-1 and TRBJ1-1): EADIYQTPRYLVIGTGKKITLECSQTMGHDKMYWYQQDPGMELHLIHYSYGVNSTEKGDLSSESTVSRIRTEHFPLTLESARPSHTSQYLCASQKNTEAFFGQGTRLTVV.

This clonotype occurred many times. The rearrangement links TRBV3-1 to TRBJ1-1; the D gene is possibly TRBD1 (5 bases). Trimming took 0 bases from V and 10 from J, leaving 12 bases between them. From germline, CDR1 is LGHDT and CDR2 YNNKEL (reference sequence). The CDR3 contains 13 residues. CDR3 sequence (DNA): TGTGCCAGCAGCCAAGAGGAATCAGGGACAGCTTTCTTT. Encoded protein: CASSQEESGTAFF.

This clonotype occurred many times. The V gene is TRBV20-1, the J gene TRBJ2-7; D may be TRBD2 (6 bases). CDR3 length: 14 residues. CDR1 DFQATT and CDR2 SNEGSKA come from the germline V gene (reference sequence). Trimming removed 2 bases at V and 2 bases at J, with 13 bases between. The CDR3 loop is CSARLGDFPYEQYF. Written as DNA, the CDR3 is TGCAGTGCTAGACTAGGGGACTTCCCCTACGAGCAGTACTTC.

This chain links TRBV18 with TRBJ2-2; 10 bases line up with TRBD1. The ends lost 2 bases at V and 11 bases at J; junction bases unmatched: 5. Looked up from germline, CDR1 is KGHSH and CDR2 is LQKENI. This CDR3 comprises 14 residues. Here the CDR3 DNA reads TGTGCCAGCTCACCAAGCCGGGACAGGGGAGAGCTGTTTTTT. It specifies CASSPSRDRGELFF.

V is TRBV15 and J is TRBJ1-4; D is unclear. The germline V gene encodes CDR1 LNHNV and CDR2 YYDKDF (reference sequence). CDR3 size: 16 residues. Trimming shortened V by 0 bases and J by 0 bases, and 8 bases separated the two germline ends. This CDR3 is CATSREPPATNEKLFF. DNA of the CDR3: TGTGCCACCAGCAGAGAGCCCCCGGCAACTAATGAAAAACTGTTTTTT.

The chain is built from TRBV20-1 and TRBJ1-6; 9 bases align to TRBD1. Trimming at V came to 6 bases and at J to 8 bases, leaving 5 bases not matched to a gene. The germline gives CDR1 DFQATT, CDR2 SNEGSKA (reference sequence). This CDR3 spans 13 amino acids. The CDR3 nucleotides read TGCAGTGCCCTGGGACAGGGTGATTCACCCCTCCACTTT. Encoded protein: CSALGQGDSPLHF.

The rearrangement joins TRBV2 to TRBJ1-2; the D gene is possibly TRBD1 (5 bases). Germline CDR1 and CDR2: SNHLY and FYNNEI. The V gene lost 3 bases and the J gene lost 6 bases, with 5 bases spanning the gap. This CDR3 spans 11 amino acids. CDR3: CASSEGDGYTF. The CDR3 DNA is TGTGCCAGCAGTGAGGGGGATGGCTACACCTTC.

Many counts were recorded for this clonotype. This chain joins TRBV7-2 and TRBJ2-5; D might be TRBD1 (6 bases). The germline gives CDR1 SGHTA, CDR2 FQGNSA. The CDR3 is made up of 14 amino acids. Trimming left V 3 bases short and J 1 base short, with 9 bases between. The CDR3 DNA reads TGTGCCAGCAGCTTCCCAGGGGTCCAAGAGACCCAGTACTTC. This translates into CASSFPGVQETQYF.

The gene calls are TRBV2 and TRBJ2-6; tentative D call: TRBD2 (5 bases). Trimming left V 8 bases short and J 2 bases short, with 7 bases between. The length of the CDR3 is 13 residues. Germline V gene sequence: CDR1 SNHLY, CDR2 FYNNEI. CDR3 in amino acids: CASHGAGANVLTF. The CDR3, as DNA: TGTGCCAGCCACGGGGCTGGGGCCAACGTCCTGACTTTC.

The chain carries TRBV24-1 and TRBJ2-7; D may correspond to TRBD1 or TRBD2 (5 bases each). V lost 9 bases, J lost 4 bases, and 15 bases lay in between. The CDR3 runs to 13 residues. Germline CDR1 is KGHDR and CDR2 is SFDVKD. CDR3 region: CATQRGKLYEQYF. For the CDR3, the DNA is TGTGCCACCCAACGGGGCAAGTTGTACGAGCAGTACTTC.

Worth noting for this clonotype: One end of the junction varies from germline; a read error may be responsible. V usage is TRBV10-3 and J usage is TRBJ2-7; 7 bases are shared with TRBD1. The CDR3 is 16 residues long. Germline loops: CDR1 ENHRY, CDR2 SYGVKD. The CDR3 coding sequence is TGTGCCATCAGTGAGTCTGGACAGGCCGACACCTACAAGCAGTACTTC. Translated, it gives CAISESGQADTYKQYF.

This clonotype was observed at least ten times. V usage is TRBV28 and J usage is TRBJ1-6; no definite D call. Trimming shortened V by 5 bases and J by 9 bases, and 14 bases separated the two germline ends. The CDR3 contains 14 residues. The germline V gene has CDR1 MDHEN and CDR2 SYDVKM. This CDR3 is CASSPTDGGSPLHF. The CDR3 DNA reads TGTGCCAGCAGTCCAACAGACGGCGGTTCACCCCTCCACTTT.

There are many counts of this clonotype. The genes are TRBV10-3 and TRBJ1-6, with 8 bases identical to TRBD1. The germline V gene has CDR1 ENHRY and CDR2 SYGVKD. The CDR3 totals 17 residues. V dropped 0 bases and J dropped 9; count of bases not matched to a gene: 10. CDR3 loop: CAISESPGQAQGSPLHF. The CDR3, as DNA: TGTGCCATCAGTGAGTCCCCGGGACAGGCCCAAGGTTCACCCCTCCACTTT.

This clonotype was seen only a few times. This chain links TRBV20-1 with TRBJ1-5; 11 bases match TRBD1. The CDR3 has 15 residues. Germline V gene sequence: CDR1 DFQATT, CDR2 SNEGSKA (reference sequence). V gave up 0 bases and J gave up 6 bases; unmatched junction bases: 4. The CDR3 DNA is TGCAGTGCTAGAGATAAGGGGACAGGGGGTCAGCCCCAGCATTTT. Amino acid sequence: CSARDKGTGGQPQHF.

In this sample, this clonotype turned up many times. The CDR3 DNA reads TGTGCCAGCAGCTTTGGTTCGGGACAGACGAACACCGGGGAGCTGTTTTTT. This encodes CASSFGSGQTNTGELFF. The chain couples TRBV7-9 to TRBJ2-2, with 7 bases aligning to TRBD1. J lost 0 bases, V lost 3 bases, and 7 bases had no gene match. The germline CDR1 and CDR2 sequences are SEHNR and FQNEAQ (reference sequence). The CDR3 consists of 17 residues.

This chain connects TRBV20-1 to TRBJ1-1, with D maybe TRBD1 (5 bases). This CDR3 region has 13 residues. Germline loops: CDR1 DFQATT, CDR2 SNEGSKA (reference sequence). Trimming shortened V by 3 bases and J by 0 bases, and 8 bases separated the two germline ends. CDR3 in amino acids: CSARGPMNTEAFF. DNA of the CDR3: TGCAGTGCTAGGGGACCCATGAACACTGAAGCTTTCTTT.

This clonotype was detected many times. The chain has TRBV10-3 and TRBJ2-7; D is possibly TRBD1 (6 bases). Germline CDR1 is ENHRY and CDR2 is SYGVKD. The CDR3 consists of 16 residues. Deletions cut 2 bases from V and 1 base from J, with 15 bases between. The CDR3, as DNA: TGTGCCATCAGTGAGGCTGGGACAAGCCCTTCCTACGAGCAGTACTTC. Translating gives CAISEAGTSPSYEQYF.

This chain joins TRBV25-1 and TRBJ1-2, with a tentative D call TRBD1 (5 bases). This CDR3 comprises 12 residues. Germline CDR1 is MGHDK and CDR2 is SYGVNS. V lost 6 bases and J lost 4, with 9 bases in between. The chain's CDR3 is CASREGLYGYTF. The DNA for the CDR3 is TGTGCCAGCAGGGAGGGACTCTATGGCTACACCTTC.

The rearrangement joins TRBV29-1 to TRBJ1-2; D is undetermined. The CDR3 covers 13 residues. Germline V lookup: CDR1 SQVTM, CDR2 ANQGSEA. V gave up 0 bases and J gave up 5 bases, with 10 bases separating them. The CDR3 protein is CSVEDGSYYGYTF. For the CDR3, the DNA is TGCAGCGTTGAAGATGGTAGTTATTATGGCTACACCTTC.

About this clonotype itself: The junction and the germline gene differ at one end; a read error may be behind it. This chain joins TRBV7-3 and TRBJ1-4; a weak D match, TRBD1 (6 bases). The germline gives CDR1 SGHTA, CDR2 FQGTGA. This CDR3 has 16 residues. CDR3 nucleotide sequence: TGTGCCAGCAGCTTAAGATACAGGGTGAACAATGAAAAACTGCTTTTT. Its translation is CASSLRYRVNNEKLLF.

The rearrangement links TRBV20-1 to TRBJ1-2; 9 bases match TRBD1. The CDR3 covers 13 residues. The trim removed 2 bases at V and 5 bases at J, leaving 3 bases unmatched. Germline CDR1 is DFQATT and CDR2 is SNEGSKA (reference sequence). The CDR3 sequence is CSARTTGGYGYTF. In nucleotides, the CDR3 is TGCAGTGCTAGAACGACAGGGGGGTATGGCTACACCTTC.